The rows below give T cell receptor beta chains drawn from one sample of a study of T-cell reconstitution after alpha-beta-depleted transplantation in children. Using its own MiXCR run on the PCR reads, TCRdb lists one record per CDR3 protein. Here the sample spans 580,000 or so distinct CDR3 sequences, roughly 24% being singletons. Sequenced here: PBMCs, mostly from graft donor cells, sampled 360 days after TCRalphabeta/CD19-depleted stem cell transplant. The origin of the receptors is a boy under two years old who had a stem cell transplant for acute myeloid leukemia, so the T cells may come from the graft donor. Each CDR3 is given with its conserved first and last residue. A D gene is named only where the DNA matches it firmly. Size is stated for part of the rows, as once, few or many counts, or as a class when the clone is expanded.

TRBD2 TRBJ2-3 TRBV27 NA CASSPAGRGAPDTQYF
NA TRBJ2-1 TRBV7-3 NA CASSLSGGPPEEQFF
TRBD2 TRBJ2-7 TRBV20-1 NA CSASSGGHEQYF
TRBD1 TRBJ2-2 TRBV12-3/TRBV12-4 few CASSNTGDTGELFF
TRBD2 TRBJ2-5 TRBV7-2 many CASSRLAGQETQYF
NA TRBJ1-1 TRBV12-3/TRBV12-4 few CASTGGQNTEAFF
TRBD1 TRBJ1-6 TRBV20-1 few CSAASLRTGGSPLHF
NA TRBJ2-3 TRBV12-3/TRBV12-4 many CASRRLMDTQYF
TRBD2 TRBJ2-3 TRBV4-3 NA CASSHLLAGGSDTQYF
NA TRBJ2-7 TRBV7-9 NA CASSLAGGGEQYF
NA TRBJ2-3 TRBV6-2/TRBV6-3 many CASTQTREGTDTQYF
NA TRBJ2-3 TRBV7-2 NA CASSQWGAGTDTQYF
NA TRBJ2-2 TRBV5-1 many CASSFGLTGELFF
NA TRBJ1-1 TRBV10-3 NA CAISDHGLNTEAFF
NA TRBJ2-5 TRBV7-6 NA CASSFLTQETQYF
NA TRBJ2-3 TRBV20-1 many CSASVGPPDTQYF
NA TRBJ2-3 TRBV11-3 few CASSLVNLMFPPLPPSTDTQYF
NA TRBJ1-2 TRBV7-9 NA CASSLAGHYGYTF
NA TRBJ2-7 TRBV20-1 NA CSARPSYEQYF
TRBD1 TRBJ2-7 TRBV7-2 NA CASSAYRDRGWDEQYF
NA TRBJ2-5 TRBV10-3 NA CAISVRLARETQYF
TRBD1 TRBJ2-1 TRBV12-3/TRBV12-4 many CASSLARGHFENEQFF
NA TRBJ1-5 TRBV7-2 NA CASSLTGAAKPQHF
TRBD1 TRBJ2-1 TRBV2 NA CASFGGQGARNEQFF
TRBD2 TRBJ2-4 TRBV20-1 few CSARRGGAKNIQYF
TRBD2 TRBJ2-1 TRBV6-5 few CASSYSPGGSLFEQFF
NA TRBJ2-2 TRBV30 NA CAWSVGGGELFF
TRBD2 TRBJ2-3 TRBV7-3 many CASSLTMAGGAADTQYF
NA TRBJ1-4 TRBV12-3/TRBV12-4 few CAVSRGNRKLFF
NA TRBJ2-3 TRBV5-1 many CASSLNPGTDTQYF
TRBD1 TRBJ1-5 TRBV6-1 few CASSAGTGQPQHF
TRBD2 TRBJ2-1 TRBV20-1 few CSARALAGGPYNEQFF
NA TRBJ1-1 TRBV10-3 NA CAISGGSTYGAEAFF
NA TRBJ1-4 TRBV6-5 NA CASSYSNGPGSGLKEKLFF
NA TRBJ2-1 TRBV12-3/TRBV12-4 few CASSPGRAYNEQFF
NA TRBJ2-3 TRBV7-3 once CASSLTREDTQYF
TRBD2 TRBJ2-1 TRBV20-1 many CSASLAGAYNEQFF
TRBD1 TRBJ2-1 TRBV7-2 once CASSLHRGAYNEQFF
TRBD1 TRBJ1-1 TRBV12-3/TRBV12-4 few CASTLGQPSSEAFF
NA TRBJ2-3 TRBV11-2 NA CAHRDTQYF
TRBD1 TRBJ2-1 TRBV20-1 few CSASPGQATSSYNEQFF
NA TRBJ2-2 TRBV20-1 few CSAPTSGPNTGELFF
TRBD2 TRBJ2-7 TRBV7-2 NA CASSLVAGGPNSYEQYF
NA TRBJ1-2 TRBV6-1 NA CATHPPGHGLGYTF
TRBD2 TRBJ2-3 TRBV20-1 NA CSAPIGLAGGNADTQYF
NA TRBJ2-1 TRBV7-9 NA CASSAKDRGDHEQFF
TRBD2 TRBJ2-3 TRBV4-3 few CASSQEGVAGGPDTQYF
TRBD2 TRBJ2-1 TRBV6-1 few CASRRLAGGRSSYNEQFF
TRBD1 TRBJ1-4 TRBV7-2 NA CASSLAGGVEKLFF
NA TRBJ2-1 TRBV7-8 few CASSLAQGTAYNEQFF
TRBD2 TRBJ2-1 TRBV7-6 many CASSLPLAGGPDEQFF
NA TRBJ2-5 TRBV7-2 few CASSRKTGPQETQYF
TRBD1 TRBJ1-1 TRBV27 NA CASGEWKGTGPTEAFF
TRBD2 TRBJ2-3 TRBV12-3/TRBV12-4 NA CASRPGLAGTTDTQYF
TRBD2 TRBJ2-5 TRBV20-1 NA CSARPPSGGAGTQYF